This TCR beta chain stems from a study of T cells in Graves' hyperthyroidism and ophthalmopathy. Study-wide context: Blood was drawn when the patient was first diagnosed and still untreated.

Regarding this clonotype: Its antigen remains unknown.

General study results and limits: A model of 13 V-J features distinguished ophthalmopathy from stable hyperthyroidism.

TCR beta CDR3 region amplification was performed from RNA transcripts. During a first-round RT-PCR of the TCR CDR3, the HTBI primer set was used. TCRdb re-called the multiplex PCR reads through MiXCR, storing one row per CDR3 protein. The sample contains hundreds of thousands of distinct CDR3 sequences, around 20% of which appear only once. The V segment lost 3 bases and the J segment 11 bases; nucleotides outside the gene matches: 5. This CDR3 is built from 12 residues. CDR1 is SEHNR, CDR2 FQNEAQ, per germline (reference sequence). Material for sequencing was blood. The source is a man aged 25 to 40 with Graves' ophthalmopathy. J is TRBJ1-1 and V is TRBV7-9; 8 bases match TRBD1. CDR3 coding DNA: TGTGCCAGCAGCTTCAGGGGGCGGCATGCTTTCTTT. The encoded protein is CASSFRGRHAFF. Combining the CDR3 with reference TRBV7-9 and TRBJ1-1 gives the whole variable domain DTGVSQNPRHKITKRGQNVTFRCDPISEHNRLYWYRQTLGQGPEFLTYFQNEAQLEKSRLLSDRFSAERPKGSFSTLEIQRTEQGDSAMYLCASSFRGRHAFFGQGTRLTVV.